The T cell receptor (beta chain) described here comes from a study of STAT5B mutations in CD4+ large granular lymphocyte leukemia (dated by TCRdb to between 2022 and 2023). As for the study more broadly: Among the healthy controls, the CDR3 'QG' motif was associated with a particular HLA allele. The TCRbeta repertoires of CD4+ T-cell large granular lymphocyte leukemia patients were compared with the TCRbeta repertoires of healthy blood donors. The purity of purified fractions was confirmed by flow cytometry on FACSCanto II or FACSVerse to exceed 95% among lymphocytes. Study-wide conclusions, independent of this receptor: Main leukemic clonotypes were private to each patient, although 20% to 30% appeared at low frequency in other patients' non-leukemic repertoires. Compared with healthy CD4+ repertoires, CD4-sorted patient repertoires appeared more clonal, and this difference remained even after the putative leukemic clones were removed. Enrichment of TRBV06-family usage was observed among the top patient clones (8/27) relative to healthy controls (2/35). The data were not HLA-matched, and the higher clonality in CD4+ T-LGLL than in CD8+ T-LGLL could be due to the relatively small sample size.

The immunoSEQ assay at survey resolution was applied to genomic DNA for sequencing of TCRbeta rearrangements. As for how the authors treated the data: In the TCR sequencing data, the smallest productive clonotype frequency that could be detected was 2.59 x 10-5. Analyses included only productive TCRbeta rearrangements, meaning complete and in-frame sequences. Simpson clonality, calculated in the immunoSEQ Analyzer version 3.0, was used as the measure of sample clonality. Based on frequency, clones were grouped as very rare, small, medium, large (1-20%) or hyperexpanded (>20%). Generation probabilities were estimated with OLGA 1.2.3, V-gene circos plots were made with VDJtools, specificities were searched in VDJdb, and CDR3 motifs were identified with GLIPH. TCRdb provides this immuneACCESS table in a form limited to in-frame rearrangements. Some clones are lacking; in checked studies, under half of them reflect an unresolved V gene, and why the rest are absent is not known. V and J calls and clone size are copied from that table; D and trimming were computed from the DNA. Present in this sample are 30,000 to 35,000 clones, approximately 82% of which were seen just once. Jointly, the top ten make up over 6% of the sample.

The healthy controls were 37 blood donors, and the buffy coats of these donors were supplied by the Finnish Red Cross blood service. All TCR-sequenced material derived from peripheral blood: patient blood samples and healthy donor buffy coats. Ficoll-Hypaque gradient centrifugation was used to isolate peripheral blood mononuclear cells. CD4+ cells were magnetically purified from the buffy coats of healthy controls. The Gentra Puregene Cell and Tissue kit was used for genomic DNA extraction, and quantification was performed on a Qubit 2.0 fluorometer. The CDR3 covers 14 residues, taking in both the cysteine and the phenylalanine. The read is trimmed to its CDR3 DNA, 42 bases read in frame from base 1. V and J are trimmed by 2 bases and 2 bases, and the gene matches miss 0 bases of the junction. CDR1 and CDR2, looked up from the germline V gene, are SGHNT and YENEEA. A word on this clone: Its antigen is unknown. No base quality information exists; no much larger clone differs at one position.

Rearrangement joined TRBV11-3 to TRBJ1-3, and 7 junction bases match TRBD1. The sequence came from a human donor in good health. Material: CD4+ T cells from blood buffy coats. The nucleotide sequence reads TGTGCCAGCAGCTTAACAGGGGCTGGAAACACCATATATTTT. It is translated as CASSLTGAGNTIYF.